These 28 T cell receptor beta chains originate from one sample sequenced in a study of shared clonotypes between healthy human individuals. The assay was immunoSEQ multiplex PCR, and TCRdb's table has in-frame clones only and misses some. Of some 2,100,000 clones in the sample, more than 85% were seen once. Naive CD8 cells were CD45RO-negative, positively selected for CCR7, excluding terminally differentiated effector memory CD45RA+ cells. The sequencing input was naive CD8+ T cells from PBMCs. The receptors were sampled from a man aged 18 to 35 in good health. Some clones in this sample may be carry-over from other donors' samples.

This clone has only one observation. The CDR3 sequence: CASGHRTNTGELFF. DNA of the CDR3: TGTGCCAGCGGACACAGAACGAACACCGGGGAGCTGTTTTTT. The rearrangement links TRBV9 to TRBJ2-2, with D possibly matching TRBD1 (5 bases). The germline gives CDR1 SGDLS, CDR2 YYNGEE. Deletions cut 7 bases from V and 0 bases from J, with 10 bases between. The CDR3 consists of 14 residues.

The gene calls are TRBV9 and TRBJ1-1; D remains ambiguous. Trimming removed 0 bases at V and 1 base at J, with 10 bases between. The CDR3 runs to 15 residues. CDR1 SGDLS and CDR2 YYNGEE come from the germline V gene. CDR3 residues: CASSVVDNSNTEAFF. The CDR3 DNA sequence: TGTGCCAGCAGCGTAGTCGACAACTCGAACACTGAAGCTTTCTTT.

The chain joins TRBV5-5 to TRBJ1-3; D unresolved. The CDR3 sequence is 16 residues long. V gave up 0 bases and J gave up 3 bases, with 13 bases separating them. From germline, CDR1 is SGHKS and CDR2 YYEKEE (reference sequence). This chain's CDR3 is CASSLDFIGYGNTIYF. The DNA of the CDR3 is TGTGCCAGCAGCTTGGACTTTATTGGATATGGAAACACCATATATTTT.

V and J are TRBV7-8 and TRBJ2-3; perhaps TRBD1 as D (6 bases). CDR3 length equals 19 residues. Germline lookup yields CDR1 SGHVS and CDR2 FQNEAQ. The V and J ends lost 3 bases and 0 bases respectively, with 22 bases between them. The CDR3 nucleotides are TGTGCCAGCAGCTTCGGAATAGAGCCAGGGGCCATTAGCACAGATACGCAGTATTTT. Translated, it gives CASSFGIEPGAISTDTQYF.

This chain uses TRBV6-5 with TRBJ2-7; the match to TRBD2 covers 8 bases. The trim removed 4 bases at V and 0 bases at J, leaving 5 bases unmatched. The CDR3 runs to 15 residues. Germline loops: CDR1 MNHEY, CDR2 SVGAGI. The CDR3 is CASSFLAGSSYEQYF. The CDR3 bases are TGTGCCAGCAGTTTCTTAGCGGGGAGCTCCTACGAGCAGTACTTC.

The chain joins TRBV7-8 to TRBJ1-1; D is unresolved. V lost 6 bases to trimming and J lost 4 bases, with 9 bases between them. This CDR3 region has 12 residues. Looked up from germline, CDR1 is SGHVS and CDR2 is FQNEAQ. The CDR3 DNA is TGTGCCAGCAGGAGTATATCCACTGAAGCTTTCTTT. It yields the protein CASRSISTEAFF.

Here the CDR3 reads CASRITSLEETQYF. For the CDR3, the DNA is TGTGCCAGCAGGATTACTAGCTTGGAAGAGACCCAGTACTTC. The chain couples TRBV27 to TRBJ2-5; possible D gene TRBD2, 6 bases. V was shortened by 6 bases and J by 3 bases, with 14 bases between the two germline ends. This CDR3 is built from 14 residues. Germline CDR1 MNHEY, CDR2 SMNVEV (reference sequence).

The chain couples TRBV5-1 to TRBJ2-5; D gene unclear. The CDR3 has 14 amino acids. Germline values: CDR1 SGHRS, CDR2 YFSETQ. Trimming left V 0 bases short and J 7 bases short, with 13 bases between. The CDR3 coding sequence is TGCGCCAGCAGCTTGGAGGGCCTAGTCGGGACCCAGTACTTC. Its translation is CASSLEGLVGTQYF.

This clone occurred a few times. The rearrangement uses TRBV6-5 and TRBJ1-2; TRBD1 might be the D (6 bases). The CDR3 is 15 residues long. V dropped 0 bases and J dropped 7 bases, with 15 bases sitting between them. Looked up from germline, CDR1 is MNHEY and CDR2 is SVGAGI. In DNA form, the CDR3 reads TGTGCCAGCAGTTACTCGCGTAGGGGGGCGCTTGGCTACACCTTC. Residues: CASSYSRRGALGYTF.

V usage is TRBV7-8 and J usage is TRBJ2-7; 7 bases are a match to TRBD1. The J segment lost 7 bases and the V segment lost 1 base, leaving 13 bases of the junction unmatched. In germline, CDR1 is SGHVS, CDR2 FQNEAQ. This CDR3 has 16 residues. The DNA for the CDR3 is TGTGCCAGCAGCTTAGTGGGGACAGTAAAAGGCGGGGAGCAGTACTTC. Its protein product is CASSLVGTVKGGEQYF.

CDR3 sequence reads: CASRTDRAGNQPQHF. The CDR3 nucleotides read TGTGCCAGCAGGACCGACAGGGCTGGCAATCAGCCCCAGCATTTT. This chain uses TRBV6-6 with TRBJ1-5, with 7 positions matching TRBD1. Germline-derived CDR1 and CDR2 are MNHNY and SVGAGI (reference sequence). CDR3 length: 15 amino acids. Trimming cost V 6 bases and J 2 bases; bases outside gene matches: 7.

This chain uses TRBV5-1 with TRBJ2-7; 8 nucleotides line up with TRBD1. Germline lookup yields CDR1 SGHRS and CDR2 YFSETQ. This CDR3 is built from 15 residues. V lost 0 bases to trimming and J lost 2 bases; unmatched junction nucleotides: 4. The CDR3 region has the DNA TGCGCCAGCAGCTTGGGGCGGGACAGGCCCTACGAGCAGTACTTC. Translation: CASSLGRDRPYEQYF.

Comment on this clone: Other nucleotide sequences in the sample specify the same CDR3. The genes are TRBV9 and TRBJ2-1, with D possibly TRBD1 on 6 matching bases. CDR3 length: 14 residues. With 0 bases removed from V and 7 bases from J, the gap between germline ends came to 11 bases. Germline V gene data show CDR1 as SGDLS and CDR2 as YYNGEE. The CDR3 here is CASSVGSRGNEQFF. For the CDR3, the DNA is TGTGCCAGCAGCGTAGGAAGTAGGGGGAATGAGCAGTTCTTC.

V gene TRBV4-1 combines with J gene TRBJ2-2; D unclear. Germline V CDR1 and CDR2: MGHRA, YSYEKL. The V and J ends lost 1 base and 8 bases respectively, with 14 bases between them. CDR3 size: 15 residues. CDR3 protein: CASSQGPSLSGELFF. Written as DNA, the CDR3 is TGCGCCAGCAGCCAAGGGCCCTCCCTCTCGGGGGAGCTGTTTTTT.

The chain employs TRBV7-9 and TRBJ2-5; 16 bases match TRBD2. CDR3 length: 18 amino acids. With 2 bases clipped from V and 3 bases from J, the junction kept 6 bases outside the gene matches. In germline, CDR1 is SEHNR, CDR2 FQNEAQ (reference sequence). Here the CDR3 DNA reads TGTGCCAGCAGCTTACGGGGGACTAGCGGGAGGGCCGAAGAGACCCAGTACTTC. This translates into CASSLRGTSGRAEETQYF.

Of note for this clone: In the same sample, other DNA sequences code for this CDR3. This chain connects TRBV27 to TRBJ2-7, with D uncertain. Trimming left V 3 bases short and J 0 bases short, with 9 bases between. Germline assignment: CDR1 MNHEY and CDR2 SMNVEV (reference sequence). The CDR3 loop spans 14 amino acids. The CDR3 sequence: CASSLGLGSYEQYF. CDR3 DNA: TGTGCCAGCAGTTTGGGCCTGGGCTCCTACGAGCAGTACTTC.

The chain carries TRBV11-2 and TRBJ2-7, with 13 positions matching TRBD2. J lost 1 base, V lost 7 bases, and 10 bases had no gene match. From germline, CDR1 is SGHAT and CDR2 FQNNGV. The CDR3 contains 17 residues. In DNA form, the CDR3 reads TGTGCCAGCACCATACCAGGGACTAGCGGGATTTCCTACGAGCAGTACTTC. Residues: CASTIPGTSGISYEQYF.

The V and J genes are TRBV7-2 and TRBJ1-1; D is perhaps TRBD1 (5 bases). The CDR3 is 13 amino acids. Trimming pared 5 bases from V and 3 bases from J, leaving 10 bases between. In germline, CDR1 is SGHTA, CDR2 FQGNSA. The DNA of the CDR3 is TGTGCCAGCAGCGCAGGGATGGACACTGAAGCTTTCTTT. Translated, it gives CASSAGMDTEAFF.

The chain links TRBV5-5 to TRBJ2-7, with 8 bases fitting TRBD1. Germline V gives CDR1 SGHKS, CDR2 YYEKEE (reference sequence). V dropped 3 bases and J dropped 5; count of bases not matched to a gene: 7. The CDR3 spans 14 residues. The CDR3: CASSSSRGRHEQYF. In DNA form, the CDR3 reads TGTGCCAGCAGCTCCTCCAGGGGGCGGCACGAGCAGTACTTC.

This clone was counted once. The chain carries TRBV27 and TRBJ2-5; TRBD2 aligns across 9 bases. The V gene's germline CDR1 is MNHEY and CDR2 SMNVEV (reference sequence). V dropped 6 bases and J dropped 4; count of bases not matched to a gene: 15. The CDR3 runs 17 residues. CDR3 in DNA: TGTGCCAGCAGAAAATTGGGCGGGAGGGCCGACAGAGAGACCCAGTACTTC. Translation: CASRKLGGRADRETQYF.

The chain uses TRBV6-5 and TRBJ2-5, with 8 nucleotides matching TRBD1. The CDR3 runs to 15 residues. J lost 5 bases, V lost 4 bases, and 9 bases had no gene match. CDR1 and CDR2 (germline): MNHEY, SVGAGI. The CDR3 coding sequence is TGTGCCAGCAGTTTCTCCAGGGGGCAGGCGGAGACCCAGTACTTC. Amino acids: CASSFSRGQAETQYF.

V is TRBV28 and J is TRBJ2-5, with D unresolved. Germline-derived CDR1 and CDR2 are MDHEN and SYDVKM. CDR3 size: 13 residues. Trimming stripped 3 bases from V and 5 bases from J, with 10 bases between. CDR3 protein: CASSFQVVETQYF. Here the CDR3 DNA reads TGTGCCAGCAGTTTCCAGGTTGTGGAGACCCAGTACTTC.

This rearrangement joins TRBV5-8 to TRBJ2-7; 7 bases map to TRBD1. The CDR3 runs 14 residues. CDR1 is SGHTS and CDR2 is YDEGEE in the germline V gene. With 3 bases clipped from V and 2 bases from J, the junction kept 5 bases outside the gene matches. The chain's CDR3 is CASSSARGPYEQYF. The CDR3 nucleotides are TGTGCCAGCAGCTCCGCTAGGGGGCCCTACGAGCAGTACTTC.

The chain recombines TRBV10-3 with TRBJ2-7, with 7 bases matching TRBD2. V gave up 2 bases and J gave up 0 bases; unmatched junction bases: 4. CDR1 is ENHRY and CDR2 is SYGVKD in the germline V gene. The CDR3 runs 15 residues. CDR3 protein: CAISESGALSYEQYF. The CDR3 bases are TGTGCCATCAGTGAGAGCGGGGCCCTCTCCTACGAGCAGTACTTC.

This chain links TRBV18 with TRBJ2-2; D is uncertain. This CDR3 is built from 16 residues. V dropped 3 bases and J dropped 2 bases, with 13 bases sitting between them. Germline CDR1 KGHSH, CDR2 LQKENI. The CDR3 DNA reads as TGTGCCAGCTCACCGACTGTCGGAGAAAACACCGGGGAGCTGTTTTTT. This encodes CASSPTVGENTGELFF.

This sequence joins TRBV27 and TRBJ1-2; D remains ambiguous. Per the germline V gene, CDR1 is MNHEY and CDR2 is SMNVEV (reference sequence). The CDR3 spans 13 residues. The V end was cut by 2 bases, the J end by 1 base, with 5 bases between. The CDR3 sequence: CASSLGNNYGYTF. CDR3 nucleotide sequence: TGTGCCAGCAGTTTAGGAAATAACTATGGCTACACCTTC.

The rearrangement links TRBV9 to TRBJ1-5, with D tentatively TRBD1 (6 bases). Germline CDR1 and CDR2: SGDLS and YYNGEE. The CDR3 extends over 13 amino acids. The V and J ends lost 0 bases and 12 bases respectively, with 13 bases between them. The CDR3 DNA follows: TGTGCCAGCAGCGTAGGGGCGGGAGGGGGCCAGCATTTT. This gives the protein CASSVGAGGGQHF. Based on the CDR3 plus reference TRBV9 and TRBJ1-5, the full variable domain is DSGVTQTPKHLITATGQRVTLRCSPRSGDLSVYWYQQSLDQGLQFLIQYYNGEERAKGNILERFSAQQFPDLHSELNLSSLELGDSALYFCASSVGAGGGQHFGDGTRLSIL.

There are a few counts of this clone. The chain employs TRBV11-2 and TRBJ1-2; tentatively, D is TRBD1 (5 bases). V was pared by 1 base and J by 13 bases, with 16 bases between. Germline CDR1 SGHAT, CDR2 FQNNGV. This CDR3 is built from 13 residues. DNA for the CDR3: TGTGCCAGCAGCTTAGGGTTGGGGACCCAGGGCACCTTC. Translated, it gives CASSLGLGTQGTF.